The 14 T cell receptor beta chains listed next were all sequenced from one sample in a study of OX40 agonist ivuxolimab in advanced cancers. Clones were read by immunoSEQ multiplex PCR, and TCRdb kept only the in-frame ones, dropping some. Of tens of thousands of clones in the sample, approximately 90% are singletons; the top ten hold roughly 0.44%. The material sequenced was CD4+ or CD8+ T cells sorted from blood, taken in a trial of the OX40 agonist ivuxolimab. The origin of the receptors is an adult with an advanced solid tumor such as melanoma, head and neck, liver or kidney cancer.

The gene calls are TRBV5-1 and TRBJ2-5, with D perhaps matching TRBD1 (5 bases). The CDR3 covers 15 residues. The V end was cut by 4 bases, the J end by 3 bases, with 16 bases between. The germline CDR1 and CDR2 sequences are SGHRS and YFSETQ. DNA for the CDR3: TGCGCCAGCAGCCTAATGGGCAGGGCAGAAGAGACCCAGTACTTC. Protein sequence: CASSLMGRAEETQYF.

The chain carries TRBV5-1 and TRBJ2-1, with D unresolved. Deletions cut 2 bases from V and 0 bases from J, with 9 bases between. The CDR3 contains 15 residues. CDR1 is SGHRS and CDR2 is YFSETQ in the germline V gene. The CDR3 DNA sequence: TGCGCCAGCAGCTTCACGGGCAGCTCCTACAATGAGCAGTTCTTC. This sequence encodes CASSFTGSSYNEQFF.

This rearrangement joins TRBV2 to TRBJ1-5, with a tentative D call TRBD1 (6 bases). V was pared by 2 bases and J by 11 bases, with 19 bases between. This CDR3 spans 15 amino acids. CDR1 is SNHLY, CDR2 FYNNEI, per germline. The CDR3 loop reads CASSENRVTNWAQHF. In DNA form, the CDR3 reads TGTGCCAGCAGTGAAAACAGGGTTACAAATTGGGCCCAGCATTTT. Variable domain in full (rest from reference TRBV2 and TRBJ1-5): EPEVTQTPSHQVTQMGQEVILRCVPISNHLYFYWYRQILGQKVEFLVSFYNNEISEKSEIFDDQFSVERPDGSNFTLKIRSTKLEDSAMYFCASSENRVTNWAQHFGDGTRLSIL.

This chain links TRBV14 with TRBJ1-4; D might be TRBD1 (5 bases). Deletions cut 0 bases from V and 4 bases from J, with 12 bases between. The germline gives CDR1 SGHDN, CDR2 FVKESK. The CDR3 is 16 residues long. The CDR3 protein is CASSQDRGEINEKLFF. CDR3 bases: TGTGCCAGCAGCCAAGATCGGGGCGAAATTAATGAAAAACTGTTTTTT. Full variable domain (rest looked up from reference TRBV14 and TRBJ1-4): EAGVTQFPSHSVIEKGQTVTLRCDPISGHDNLYWYRRVMGKEIKFLLHFVKESKQDESGMPNNRFLAERTGGTYSTLKVQPAELEDSGVYFCASSQDRGEINEKLFFGSGTQLSVL.

The J gene is TRBJ1-2, the V gene TRBV28, with D tentatively TRBD1 (5 bases). V was clipped by 6 bases and J by 4 bases, with 21 bases between them. The CDR3 loop spans 16 amino acids. Germline V gene sequence: CDR1 MDHEN, CDR2 SYDVKM. The DNA for the CDR3 is TGTGCCAGCAGCTCCGGCGGGGGGGTAACGGGCTATGGCTACACCTTC. It is translated as CASSSGGGVTGYGYTF.

The rearrangement joins TRBV11-3 to TRBJ1-3; tentatively, D is TRBD1 (6 bases). V shed 2 bases and J shed 2 bases, with 10 bases lying between them. CDR3 size: 15 residues. Germline values: CDR1 SGHNT, CDR2 YENEEA. CDR3 DNA: TGTGCCAGCAGCTTATCAGGGGAAACTGGAAACACCATATATTTT. Protein sequence: CASSLSGETGNTIYF. The whole variable domain, filled in from reference TRBV11-3 and TRBJ1-3, reads EAGVVQSPRYKIIEKKQPVAFWCNPISGHNTLYWYLQNLGQGPELLIRYENEEAVDDSQLPKDRFSAERLKGVDSTLKIQPAELGDSAVYLCASSLSGETGNTIYFGEGSWLTVV.

The chain employs TRBV10-3 and TRBJ1-1; weak D call: TRBD1 (6 bases). Germline CDR1 and CDR2: ENHRY and SYGVKD. This CDR3 has 13 amino acids. Trimming shortened V by 3 bases and J by 8 bases, and 13 bases separated the two germline ends. The CDR3 bases are TGTGCCATCAGTGATTCCGGACAGAGAGAAGCTTTCTTT. As protein: CAISDSGQREAFF.

This clone was counted between two and nine times. The J gene is TRBJ2-1, the V gene TRBV7-6, with 7 bases that match TRBD2. V gave up 1 base and J gave up 9 bases; unmatched junction bases: 6. The CDR3 contains 14 residues. Looked up from germline, CDR1 is SGHVS and CDR2 is FNYEAQ. The CDR3 DNA follows: TGTGCCAGCAGCTTAGTGTCGGGGGAGGGTGAGCAGTTCTTC. Protein sequence: CASSLVSGEGEQFF.

Worth noting for this clone: Other DNA sequences in the sample encode the same CDR3. CDR3 sequence reads: CASSMRGETQYF. CDR3 nucleotide sequence: TGTGCCAGTAGTATGCGGGGCGAGACCCAGTACTTC. V and J are TRBV19 and TRBJ2-5; possibly TRBD2 for D (6 bases). V dropped 3 bases and J dropped 5 bases, with 7 bases sitting between them. The CDR3 runs 12 residues. Germline CDR1 is LNHDA and CDR2 is SQIVND (reference sequence).

J is TRBJ2-3 and V is TRBV11-3; 9 nucleotides match TRBD1. Germline loops: CDR1 SGHNT, CDR2 YENEEA. V shed 1 base and J 1 base; nucleotides not matched to a gene: 0. The CDR3 spans 15 residues. CDR3 nucleotides: TGTGCCAGCAGCTTAGGGACAGGGGGCACAGATACGCAGTATTTT. Translated, it gives CASSLGTGGTDTQYF.

This chain links TRBV5-6 with TRBJ1-1, with D uncertain. This CDR3 is 16 amino acids long. Trimming took off 6 bases at V and 1 base at J, with 19 bases between the two ends. Germline V lookup: CDR1 SGHDT, CDR2 YYEEEE. Here the CDR3 DNA reads TGTGCCAGCACCTTCTTGCGGGCAGGCACGAACACTGAAGCTTTCTTT. Protein product: CASTFLRAGTNTEAFF.

The chain uses TRBV5-1 and TRBJ1-5, with TRBD1 matching 9 bases. Germline-derived CDR1 and CDR2 are SGHRS and YFSETQ. V was clipped by 4 bases and J by 1 base; unmatched bases: 6. This CDR3 spans 16 amino acids. The CDR3: CASSPTGGASNQPQHF. Here the CDR3 DNA reads TGCGCCAGCAGCCCTACAGGGGGCGCGAGCAATCAGCCCCAGCATTTT.

This clone showed up just a few times. This rearrangement joins TRBV18 to TRBJ2-7; a weak D match, TRBD2 (6 bases). V was pared by 3 bases and J by 5 bases, with 8 bases between. Germline CDR1 and CDR2: KGHSH and LQKENI. The CDR3 extends over 12 amino acids. The CDR3 nucleotides read TGTGCCAGCTCACCGGCGGGGAACGAGCAGTACTTC. It codes for CASSPAGNEQYF.

In nucleotides, the CDR3 is TGTGCCAGTACTCGAACGGCAATGAGCTCTGGAAACACCATATATTTT. Translation gives CASTRTAMSSGNTIYF. The chain employs TRBV19 and TRBJ1-3; D call uncertain. Looked up from germline, CDR1 is LNHDA and CDR2 is SQIVND (reference sequence). The CDR3 is 16 residues long. Deletions cut 7 bases from V and 0 bases from J, with 16 bases between. The full variable domain, its missing parts supplied by reference TRBV19 and TRBJ1-3, is DGGITQSPKYLFRKEGQNVTLSCEQNLNHDAMYWYRQDPGQGLRLIYYSQIVNDFQKGDIAEGYSVSREKKESFPLTVTSAQKNPTAFYLCASTRTAMSSGNTIYFGEGSWLTVV.